What follows are 11 T cell receptor beta chains derived from one specimen sequenced in a study of Ad26.COV2.S vaccination and SARS-CoV-2 variants. The method was immunoSEQ multiplex PCR; TCRdb's version includes in-frame clones alone and lacks a portion of them. The data hold approximately 340,000 clones, with about 90% observed a single time. Sample: peripheral blood, taken after recovery from COVID-19. Receptors originate from a human donor who had recovered from COVID-19.

The gene calls are TRBV24-1 and TRBJ2-3, with TRBD1 identical over 9 bases. Germline CDR1 is KGHDR and CDR2 is SFDVKD. V dropped 2 bases and J dropped 3; count of bases not matched to a gene: 5. This CDR3 is built from 16 residues. The CDR3 is CATSDSTGGRTDTQYF. CDR3 nucleotide sequence: TGTGCCACCAGTGATTCGACAGGGGGAAGGACAGATACGCAGTATTTT.

This clone was seen only once. V and J are TRBV10-2 and TRBJ1-2; D perhaps matches TRBD1 (5 bases). CDR1 WSHSY and CDR2 SAAADI come from the germline V gene. V was cut by 8 bases and J by 5 bases, with 12 bases left in between. CDR3 length equals 12 residues. The CDR3 is CASAGTEYGYTF. For the CDR3, the DNA is TGCGCCAGCGCCGGGACCGAGTATGGCTACACCTTC.

V usage is TRBV27 and J usage is TRBJ2-1; 8 nucleotides align to TRBD1. J lost 3 bases, V lost 2 bases, and 3 bases had no gene match. The CDR3 is 15 residues long. Germline V gene sequence: CDR1 MNHEY, CDR2 SMNVEV (reference sequence). CDR3 coding DNA: TGTGCCAGCAGTTTAACAGGGGGATTCTACAATGAGCAGTTCTTC. This encodes CASSLTGGFYNEQFF.

This chain links TRBV20-1 with TRBJ2-7; weak D call: TRBD1 (6 bases). V was shortened by 3 bases and J by 7 bases, with 37 bases between the two germline ends. The CDR3 sequence is 20 residues long. From germline, CDR1 is DFQATT and CDR2 SNEGSKA (reference sequence). The DNA of the CDR3 is TGCAGTGCTAGTTCCTCCGCCTTACCGTCCTCCGGGACAAGGGATGAAGAGCAGTACTTC. This sequence encodes CSASSSALPSSGTRDEEQYF.

The chain employs TRBV7-6 and TRBJ1-1; D remains ambiguous. The CDR3 spans 13 residues. Germline V CDR1 and CDR2: SGHVS, FNYEAQ. Trimming took 1 base from V and 1 from J, leaving 4 bases between them. In nucleotides, the CDR3 is TGTGCCAGCAGCTTAGAGTCGAACACTGAAGCTTTCTTT. It encodes CASSLESNTEAFF.

This clone occurred once. The CDR3 DNA reads TGTGCCAGCAGTTTATCTGACAGGGTGATGGGGTACAATGAGCAGTTCTTC. As protein: CASSLSDRVMGYNEQFF. The chain couples TRBV27 to TRBJ2-1, with TRBD1 matching over 7 bases. Germline V gene lookup returns CDR1 MNHEY and CDR2 SMNVEV (reference sequence). This CDR3 has 17 amino acids. Unmatched junction bases numbered 9, after V lost 0 bases and J lost 4 bases.

On this clone: Other nucleotide sequences in the sample specify the same CDR3. The chain joins TRBV12-5 to TRBJ2-5; D tentatively fits TRBD1 or TRBD2 (5 bases each). CDR1 LGHNT and CDR2 FRNRAP come from the germline V gene. V lost 9 bases to trimming and J lost 7 bases, with 12 bases between them. The CDR3 sequence is 11 residues long. The CDR3 reads CASGDGGTQYF. Written as DNA, the CDR3 is TGTGCTAGCGGGGATGGGGGGACCCAGTACTTC.

This rearrangement joins TRBV19 to TRBJ1-1; D not certain. With 3 bases removed from V and 4 bases from J, the gap between germline ends came to 12 bases. The CDR3 covers 14 residues. Germline CDR1 and CDR2: LNHDA and SQIVND (reference sequence). The CDR3 coding sequence is TGTGCCAGTAGTATTAATCCCCATGGCACTGAAGCTTTCTTT. Amino acids: CASSINPHGTEAFF.

This clone was recorded only once. This rearrangement joins TRBV7-6 to TRBJ2-5; D possibly corresponds to TRBD2 (7 bases). The CDR3 is 17 amino acids. Germline CDR1 and CDR2: SGHVS and FNYEAQ. Trimming pared 5 bases from V and 2 bases from J, leaving 21 bases between. The CDR3 loop reads CASSPVWGGMGQETQYF. The CDR3 nucleotides read TGTGCCAGCAGCCCCGTGTGGGGGGGCATGGGGCAAGAGACCCAGTACTTC. The full variable domain, in which reference TRBV7-6 and TRBJ2-5 provide the parts outside the CDR3, is GAGVSQSPRYKVTKRGQDVALRCDPISGHVSLYWYRQALGQGPEFLTYFNYEAQQDKSGLPNDRFSAERPEGSISTLTIQRTEQRDSAMYRCASSPVWGGMGQETQYFGPGTRLLVL.

V and J are TRBV2 and TRBJ1-1; D is undetermined. The CDR3 is made up of 15 amino acids. The V end was cut by 0 bases, the J end by 0 bases, with 8 bases between. Germline-derived CDR1 and CDR2 are SNHLY and FYNNEI. CDR3 sequence: CASSEAPTMNTEAFF. The CDR3 DNA reads as TGTGCCAGCAGTGAAGCGCCCACTATGAACACTGAAGCTTTCTTT. Combining the CDR3 with reference TRBV2 and TRBJ1-1 gives the whole variable domain EPEVTQTPSHQVTQMGQEVILRCVPISNHLYFYWYRQILGQKVEFLVSFYNNEISEKSEIFDDQFSVERPDGSNFTLKIRSTKLEDSAMYFCASSEAPTMNTEAFFGQGTRLTVV.

This chain joins TRBV6-6 and TRBJ1-6; maybe TRBD1 (6 bases). Germline CDR1 reads MNHNY; CDR2 reads SVGAGI (reference sequence). The V and J ends lost 7 bases and 10 bases respectively, with 23 bases between them. CDR3 length: 16 amino acids. The CDR3 region has the DNA TGTGCCAGCAAACCCTCCGCGGGACACTCGGGGTCACCCCTCCACTTT. Amino acids: CASKPSAGHSGSPLHF.